This T cell receptor (beta chain) is drawn from a study of cytomegalovirus exposure and HLA in healthy donors. The study, taken as a whole, reports: In the analysis, some V segments, TRBV6-2 and TRBV6-3 included, were excluded as indistinguishable. The study recorded 150 to 200 TCR beta chains that were cytomegalovirus-associated. Presence/absence analyses treated sequencing depth as roughly uniform across donors. Equally common other TCR beta chains were less clonally expanded than HLA-associated ones, a later analysis found.

The CDR3 runs to 16 residues. V lost 0 bases, J lost 3 bases, and 14 bases lay in between. Per germline, CDR1 MNHEY and CDR2 SVGAGI. Amplification used 60 Vbeta primers and 13 Jbeta primers. The assay was immunoSEQ multiplex PCR, and TCRdb's table has in-frame clones only and misses some. This table has around 200,000 clones, approximately 82% appearing once. Note on this clone: No antigen is known for it.

This TCR was sampled from a middle-aged woman in good health and CMV-seronegative. The rearrangement joins TRBV6-5 to TRBJ2-5; the D gene is possibly TRBD1 (6 bases). The sample comprised PBMCs. CDR3 loop: CASSYSNSGTKETQYF. CDR3 sequence (DNA): TGTGCCAGCAGTTACTCTAACTCCGGGACAAAAGAGACCCAGTACTTC.